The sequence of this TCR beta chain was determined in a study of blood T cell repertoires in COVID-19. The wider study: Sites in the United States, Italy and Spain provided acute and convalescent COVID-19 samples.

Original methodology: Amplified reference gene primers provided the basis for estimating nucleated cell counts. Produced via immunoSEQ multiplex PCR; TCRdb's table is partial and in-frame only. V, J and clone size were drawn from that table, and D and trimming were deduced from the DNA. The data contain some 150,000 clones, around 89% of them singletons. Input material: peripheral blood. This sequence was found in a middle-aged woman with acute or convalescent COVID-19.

DNA of the CDR3: TGTGCCAGCAGCTTGGGTACCAGGGGGCTCTACGAGCAGTACTTC. It yields the protein CASSLGTRGLYEQYF. V gene TRBV5-6 combines with J gene TRBJ2-7; 8 bases agree with TRBD1. CDR1 SGHDT and CDR2 YYEEEE come from the germline V gene. CDR3 size: 15 residues. V trimming: 0 bases; J trimming: 3 bases; junction bases outside the gene matches: 5.